A single sample gave rise to the 30 T cell receptor beta chains below, sequenced in a study of graft-versus-host responses after intestinal transplantation. These TCRs are of unknown antigen specificity. The method was immunoSEQ multiplex PCR; TCRdb's version includes in-frame clones alone and lacks a portion of them. The table lists some 85,000 clones, just under 95% of them singletons. Sequencing used unstimulated CD8+ T cells sorted from spleen or lymph node cells, obtained before transplant. Every receptor here comes from a human donor who was the organ donor for an intestinal transplant.

The V gene is TRBV7-9, the J gene TRBJ1-2, with 9 bases that match TRBD1. Germline V gene data show CDR1 as SEHNR and CDR2 as FQNEAQ (reference sequence). After removal of 3 bases from V and 5 bases from J, the junction contained 4 bases not matched to a gene. The CDR3 runs 14 residues. The CDR3 nucleotides read TGTGCCAGCAGCTTGGGGGGGACAGGGTATGGCTACACCTTC. Its protein product is CASSLGGTGYGYTF. Looking up the rest from reference TRBV7-9 and TRBJ1-2 gives the full variable domain: DTGVSQNPRHKITKRGQNVTFRCDPISEHNRLYWYRQTLGQGPEFLTYFQNEAQLEKSRLLSDRFSAERPKGSFSTLEIQRTEQGDSAMYLCASSLGGTGYGYTFGSGTRLTVV.

This clone came up once. The chain links TRBV9 to TRBJ1-1, with 9 nucleotides matching TRBD1. The V segment lost 3 bases and the J segment 2 bases; nucleotides outside the gene matches: 2. This CDR3 contains 14 residues. In germline, CDR1 is SGDLS, CDR2 YYNGEE. The CDR3 DNA sequence: TGTGCCAGCAGCGGGGACAGGGCCAACACTGAAGCTTTCTTT. It is translated as CASSGDRANTEAFF.

The chain uses TRBV27 and TRBJ2-1; no clear D gene. The CDR3 has 14 amino acids. The V end was cut by 3 bases, the J end by 3 bases, with 9 bases between. Germline lookup yields CDR1 MNHEY and CDR2 SMNVEV (reference sequence). Written as DNA, the CDR3 is TGTGCCAGCAGTTTTAGCTCCTACTACAATGAGCAGTTCTTC. Its translation is CASSFSSYYNEQFF.

This chain links TRBV12-5 with TRBJ2-2; D is unresolved. The germline V gene encodes CDR1 LGHNT and CDR2 FRNRAP. This CDR3 has 16 amino acids. V dropped 7 bases and J dropped 0 bases, with 15 bases sitting between them. CDR3 bases: TGTGCTAGTGACCCCCCAGGTTACACGAACACCGGGGAGCTGTTTTTT. Translated, it gives CASDPPGYTNTGELFF.

The CDR3 reads CASSPPRGETQYF. CDR3 in DNA: TGTGCCAGCAGCCCACCGCGGGGGGAGACCCAGTACTTC. The rearrangement links TRBV4-2 to TRBJ2-5; 7 bases are shared with TRBD2. Losses at the gene ends were 4 bases for V and 5 bases for J; bases not matched to a gene: 4. This CDR3 region has 13 residues. CDR1 is LGHNA, CDR2 YNFKEQ, per germline.

The chain joins TRBV4-3 to TRBJ2-7, with D tentatively TRBD1 (5 bases). Germline values: CDR1 LGHNA, CDR2 YSLEER. The V end was cut by 0 bases, the J end by 7 bases, with 19 bases between. CDR3 length: 16 residues. This CDR3 reads CASSQEWRQYPREQYF. In nucleotides, the CDR3 is TGCGCCAGCAGCCAAGAATGGAGACAGTACCCTCGGGAGCAGTACTTC.

The rearrangement uses TRBV5-1 and TRBJ1-2, with 10 positions matching TRBD1. The CDR3 loop spans 14 amino acids. Germline V gives CDR1 SGHRS, CDR2 YFSETQ. With 3 bases clipped from V and 6 bases from J, the junction kept 5 bases outside the gene matches. The CDR3 DNA is TGCGCCAGCAGCTCGCCCGGGACAGGGGATGGCTACACCTTC. This gives the protein CASSSPGTGDGYTF.

The V and J genes are TRBV16 and TRBJ2-3; 8 nucleotides match TRBD1. This CDR3 region has 13 residues. The junction had 3 bases not matched to a gene; V was cut back by 4 bases and J by 6 bases. From germline, CDR1 is KGHSY and CDR2 FQNENV. The CDR3 spells CASSLTGGDTQYF. As DNA, the CDR3 is TGTGCCAGCAGCCTCACAGGGGGGGATACGCAGTATTTT.

The V gene is TRBV7-8, the J gene TRBJ2-7; the match to TRBD2 covers 12 bases. CDR1 is SGHVS, CDR2 FQNEAQ, per germline. This CDR3 is built from 14 residues. V lost 3 bases, J lost 4 bases, and 1 base stayed unmatched. The CDR3 bases are TGTGCCAGCAGCTTGACTAGCGGGGGTTACGAGCAGTACTTC. Amino acid sequence: CASSLTSGGYEQYF.

Here the CDR3 reads CASSPVGGPEAFF. DNA for the CDR3: TGCGCCAGCAGCCCTGTGGGAGGGCCTGAAGCTTTCTTT. The chain uses TRBV4-3 and TRBJ1-1; no clear D gene. This CDR3 is built from 13 residues. V lost 4 bases, J lost 6 bases, and 12 bases lay in between. The germline gives CDR1 LGHNA, CDR2 YSLEER.

The rearrangement links TRBV6-6 to TRBJ2-2; 9 nucleotides line up with TRBD1. CDR1 is MNHNY, CDR2 SVGAGI, per germline (reference sequence). V lost 4 bases to trimming and J lost 0 bases; unmatched junction nucleotides: 3. The CDR3 is made up of 16 amino acids. The CDR3 DNA follows: TGTGCCAGCAGTTGGACAGGGGACCCGAACACCGGGGAGCTGTTTTTT. Translation gives CASSWTGDPNTGELFF.

This clone was counted between two and nine times. The V gene is TRBV5-1, the J gene TRBJ2-2, with a tentative D call TRBD1 (5 bases). Germline V gene sequence: CDR1 SGHRS, CDR2 YFSETQ. V was cut by 2 bases and J by 6 bases, with 11 bases left in between. This CDR3 is built from 14 residues. DNA of the CDR3: TGCGCCAGCAGCTTTACAGGCGTGGCCGGGGAGCTGTTTTTT. Translated, it gives CASSFTGVAGELFF.

The V call is TRBV15, the J call TRBJ1-2, with 7 bases fitting TRBD1. V was pared by 1 base and J by 6 bases, with 2 bases of the junction left unmatched. The germline gives CDR1 LNHNV, CDR2 YYDKDF (reference sequence). The CDR3 consists of 13 residues. CDR3 residues: CATSRADRDGYTF. CDR3 bases: TGTGCCACCAGCAGAGCTGACAGGGATGGCTACACCTTC.

The chain employs TRBV27 and TRBJ2-7; 7 bases align to TRBD2. With 2 bases clipped from V and 5 bases from J, the junction kept 6 bases outside the gene matches. CDR1 and CDR2 from the germline V gene are MNHEY and SMNVEV (reference sequence). The CDR3 is made up of 14 amino acids. The CDR3 bases are TGTGCCAGCAGTTTACGGGCGGGGGTGCACGAGCAGTACTTC. Protein: CASSLRAGVHEQYF.

The V gene is TRBV6-5, the J gene TRBJ2-1, with 9 bases fitting TRBD2. Germline trimming cut 2 bases from V and 6 bases from J; bases unmatched to any gene: 5. There are 15 residues in the CDR3. Per germline, CDR1 MNHEY and CDR2 SVGAGI. DNA for the CDR3: TGTGCCAGCAGTTACGGGCGGGGGGGCCTCAATGAGCAGTTCTTC. Translation gives CASSYGRGGLNEQFF.

The V and J genes are TRBV27 and TRBJ1-1, with 7 bases matching TRBD1. J lost 5 bases, V lost 3 bases, and 9 bases had no gene match. Germline assignment: CDR1 MNHEY and CDR2 SMNVEV (reference sequence). CDR3 length: 15 residues. The CDR3 region is CASSLARGIRTEAFF. CDR3 DNA: TGTGCCAGCAGTTTGGCCAGGGGGATTAGGACTGAAGCTTTCTTT.

This sequence joins TRBV7-2 and TRBJ2-2; the D is unclear. V lost 1 base, J lost 6 bases, and 15 bases lay in between. CDR3 length: 16 amino acids. Looked up from germline, CDR1 is SGHTA and CDR2 is FQGNSA. The CDR3 nucleotides are TGTGCCAGCAGCTTAGGCCCTAACCCCGCGCCCGGGGAGCTGTTTTTT. It yields the protein CASSLGPNPAPGELFF.

The J gene is TRBJ1-2, the V gene TRBV4-3, with 7 bases that match TRBD1. Germline V gene lookup returns CDR1 LGHNA and CDR2 YSLEER. The CDR3 contains 14 residues. Losses at the gene ends were 2 bases for V and 3 bases for J; bases not matched to a gene: 3. CDR3 loop: CASSQSTGDYGYTF. The CDR3 DNA follows: TGCGCCAGCAGCCAATCAACAGGGGACTATGGCTACACCTTC.

This sequence joins TRBV13 and TRBJ1-6, with a possible D match to TRBD1 (6 bases). Germline V gene data show CDR1 as PRHDT and CDR2 as FYEKMQ (reference sequence). CDR3 length: 15 residues. The V end lost 0 bases, the J end lost 10 bases, and 13 bases lay between the germline ends. CDR3 DNA sequence: TGTGCCAGCAGCTTAGGGGGCCAGGGGCCCTCACCCCTCCACTTT. Its protein is CASSLGGQGPSPLHF.

The chain recombines TRBV30 with TRBJ1-2, with D tentatively TRBD1 (5 bases). CDR3 length: 13 amino acids. With 0 bases removed from V and 6 bases from J, the gap between germline ends came to 11 bases. Germline CDR1 and CDR2: GTSNPN and SVGIG (reference sequence). The CDR3 is CAWSVAPGDGYTF. Written as DNA, the CDR3 is TGTGCCTGGAGTGTCGCCCCGGGGGATGGCTACACCTTC.

V usage is TRBV9 and J usage is TRBJ1-4; 7 bases line up with TRBD1. Germline-derived CDR1 and CDR2 are SGDLS and YYNGEE. This CDR3 contains 15 residues. The trim removed 3 bases at V and 1 base at J, leaving 3 bases unmatched. The CDR3 sequence is CASSAYRGTNEKLFF. The CDR3 bases are TGTGCCAGCAGCGCCTACAGGGGAACTAATGAAAAACTGTTTTTT.

The chain recombines TRBV18 with TRBJ2-3, with D perhaps matching TRBD2 (6 bases). Germline CDR1 reads KGHSH; CDR2 reads LQKENI. Trimming left V 3 bases short and J 6 bases short, with 22 bases between. The CDR3 is 17 amino acids. The CDR3, as DNA: TGTGCCAGCTCACCGGGGGAAGGGGCGCGTCGGGAGGATACGCAGTATTTT. Its translation: CASSPGEGARREDTQYF.

The chain is built from TRBV4-2 and TRBJ2-7; possible D gene TRBD2, 6 bases. V was pared by 0 bases and J by 3 bases, with 12 bases between. Germline CDR1 reads LGHNA; CDR2 reads YNFKEQ. The length of the CDR3 is 15 residues. This chain's CDR3 is CASSQDLGGIYEQYF. The DNA for the CDR3 is TGTGCCAGCAGCCAAGATTTAGGAGGGATCTACGAGCAGTACTTC.

The chain combines TRBV27 with TRBJ1-6; no definite D call. CDR1 and CDR2 from the germline V gene are MNHEY and SMNVEV (reference sequence). Trimming removed 1 base at V and 6 bases at J, with 10 bases between. The CDR3 has 15 amino acids. The CDR3 loop is CASSLLGHGNSPLHF. CDR3 nucleotide sequence: TGTGCCAGCAGTTTATTGGGCCATGGTAATTCACCCCTCCACTTT.

This chain joins TRBV10-2 and TRBJ2-3; possibly TRBD2 for D (6 bases). Trimming took off 3 bases at V and 4 bases at J, with 14 bases between the two ends. The germline V gene has CDR1 WSHSY and CDR2 SAAADI. The CDR3 length is 15 residues. CDR3 DNA: TGCGCCAGCAGTGAAGGAGGGTTTAGCGCAGATACGCAGTATTTT. It yields the protein CASSEGGFSADTQYF.

The gene calls are TRBV27 and TRBJ2-3, with D maybe TRBD2 (6 bases). The CDR3 contains 15 residues. Germline V CDR1 and CDR2: MNHEY, SMNVEV (reference sequence). V lost 4 bases, J lost 0 bases, and 11 bases lay in between. The CDR3 nucleotides read TGTGCCAGCAGTTGGGATAGCGGTAGCACAGATACGCAGTATTTT. Its protein is CASSWDSGSTDTQYF.

The rearrangement joins TRBV7-3 to TRBJ1-1; TRBD1 matches 10 bases. This CDR3 has 20 amino acids. CDR1 and CDR2 from the germline V gene are SGHTA and FQGTGA. V gave up 5 bases and J gave up 1 base; unmatched junction bases: 19. The chain's CDR3 is CASSEAHLTGTGVSNTEAFF. The CDR3 DNA is TGTGCCAGCAGCGAAGCCCACCTGACCGGGACAGGGGTCTCGAACACTGAAGCTTTCTTT.

A word on this clone: At the DNA level, this CDR3 is encoded by other sequences in the same sample as well. The V and J genes are TRBV29-1 and TRBJ1-1; D unclear. Germline loops: CDR1 SQVTM, CDR2 ANQGSEA. The length of the CDR3 is 13 residues. The V gene lost 7 bases and the J gene lost 0 bases, with 12 bases spanning the gap. CDR3 in DNA: TGCAGCGGAGTCGAGGGTATGAACACTGAAGCTTTCTTT. It specifies CSGVEGMNTEAFF.

V is TRBV9 and J is TRBJ2-7; TRBD2 agrees at 9 bases. There are 14 residues in the CDR3. J was trimmed by 3 bases and V by 0 bases; bases with no gene match: 1. CDR1 is SGDLS, CDR2 YYNGEE, per germline. The CDR3 nucleotides read TGTGCCAGCAGCGTAGGGACTAGCGACTACGAGCAGTACTTC. This encodes CASSVGTSDYEQYF.

The chain joins TRBV4-3 to TRBJ2-3, with D maybe TRBD2 (6 bases). From germline, CDR1 is LGHNA and CDR2 YSLEER. CDR3 length equals 17 residues. V lost 1 base and J lost 2, with 16 bases in between. The CDR3 nucleotides read TGCGCCAGCAGCCAAGGGTCCGGGGACTCGTACACAGATACGCAGTATTTT. The encoded protein is CASSQGSGDSYTDTQYF.